The entry below gives a single T cell receptor (beta chain) sequence along with its context. A few counts support this clone. The clone's antigen remains unknown. Qualities for individual bases were not recorded, and no much larger clone is one base off. This entry is derived from a study of cytomegalovirus exposure and HLA in healthy donors (dated by TCRdb to between 2016 and 2019). Describing the broader study: An earlier analysis of 587 of the donors reported over 250 Gb of sequence data and around 120 million unique TCR beta sequences obtained from roughly 180 million T cells. Across some 400 genotyped donors of the cohort, an average of roughly 250,000 unique TCR beta nucleotide sequences per donor were sequenced, and 15% to 20% of those sequences were non-productive. The number of donors typed differed by locus, with 629-630 for A, B, C, DRB1 and DQB1, around 500 for DQA1, about 610 for DPA1, and roughly 450 for DPB1. An earlier analysis of about 620 of the donors applied high-throughput TCR beta sequencing to assess whether each TCR beta V gene segment acted as functional or pseudogenic. Genome-wide SNP genotypes for about three fifths of the 666 donors were used in a later genetic analysis, which treated that subset as a discovery cohort. An early release that covered fewer than 800 HLA-typed donors contained around 300 gigabases of sequencing data and around 85 million unique TCR sequences. Using immunosequencing, the study profiled T cell repertoires from 640 or so subjects and related those repertoires to cytomegalovirus serostatus. About five DR-DQ haplotypes were treated as single units for association and clustering because of strong linkage in the cohort. In a later analysis, previously published TCR beta repertoires from roughly 710 donors were re-analyzed and high-resolution HLA genotyping was added so that TCR occurrence patterns could be studied. Donor age, sex, ethnicity and CMV serostatus were compiled alongside the repertoire data. Among the roughly 400 genotyped donors, under 90% belonged to the genetic ancestry cluster associated with self-reported Caucasian donors. In the later analysis, no new phenotypic data were used to find candidate immune exposures; instead, reliance was placed on TCR beta sequences and their occurrence across donors. HLA typing covered class I and class II loci at four-digit resolution. The study aimed to test whether cataloging public T cell receptors could reveal signatures of past pathogen exposure. High-throughput TCR immunosequencing, statistical association of individual TCRs with disease status, and machine learning were combined to predict cytomegalovirus infection status. Besides the first cohort of 500 to 700 subjects, a separate validation cohort made up of 95 to 150 different subjects was used. Every repertoire in the discovery cohort had been generated on one and the same sequencing platform. Overall study results and their limits: A cluster of highly shared sequence variants was judged likely to represent a technical artifact of the sequencing pipeline. A later analysis found that TCR association rates varied across HLA loci, with DRB1 alleles showing the most associated TCRs and HLA-C alleles the fewest. Most TCR sequences were seen in very few donors, while some public TCRs were found in many individuals. According to the authors, the approach could potentially be generalized to other disease states and immunological phenotypes. Most CMV-associated TCR beta chains appeared to be HLA-restricted in a later analysis, and the HLA associations seemed to be driven largely by CMV exposure. Because counts were too low, 15 to 20 rarely observed V segments, including chromosome 9 orphons, were left out of the earlier analysis of several hundred of the donors. The cohort was sequenced for TCR beta chains only, and without alpha or paired-chain data the features that could be detected were limited. Several of the top co-occurrence clusters appeared to be linked to parvovirus B19, influenza, CMV and Epstein-Barr virus, according to a later analysis. Compared with the roughly 700-donor mean, donors in an Asian-associated ancestry cluster had fewer N-insertions in productive TCRs, according to a later genetic analysis. A later analysis found that HLA-associated TCR beta chains were more clonally expanded and had lower generation probabilities than equally common non-associated chains. A few of the identified cytomegalovirus-associated TCR beta chains were confirmed in vitro to be specific for cytomegalovirus antigens. When HLA alleles, especially DR and DQ, strongly co-occurred, TCR associations were difficult to assign to individual alleles. An earlier analysis of 587 of the donors showed that most TCR beta V segments appeared in productive rearrangements either about 87% or about 30% of the time, which broadly matched IMGT annotations. Correlated functional status among segregating V segments might be attributable to linkage disequilibrium, but an unknown experimental factor could not be ruled out. In the study, some 160 TCR beta chains were listed as associated with cytomegalovirus. Roughly uniform sequencing depth across donors was assumed in presence/absence analyses, although this assumption may not hold. In a later genetic analysis, a missense DCLRE1C variant was associated with V-gene and J-gene trimming of TCR beta chains, and the association was replicated in an independent cohort. In a later analysis, about 17,000 TCR beta sequences were associated with specific HLA alleles at a false discovery rate of 0.05. The only immune exposure information available for the cohort was CMV serostatus. A further reported finding was that TCR beta sequences accurately predicted the HLA-A and HLA-B alleles for most subjects in the first cohort. Because some donors lacked HLA typing at each locus, the association tests relied only on the typed subset. The classifier was reported to diagnose cytomegalovirus status with high specificity and sensitivity in both the original cohort and the validation cohort.

In total, just over 650 healthy bone marrow donors made up the cohort. All cohort members were sampled while nominally healthy, although unrecorded immune exposures were likely present. The donor tested CMV seronegative, placing the donor among the 300 to 400 seronegative members of the cohort. Every donor gave a peripheral blood sample, and the peripheral blood mononuclear cells from that sample were used for TCR beta sequencing. Genomic DNA was extracted from the blood cell samples with the Qiagen DNeasy Blood Extraction Kit. The library was generated by the immunoSEQ multiplex PCR assay. For the multiplex PCR, a mixture combining 60 forward primers for TCR Vbeta segments and 13 reverse primers for TCR Jbeta segments was used. A multiplex PCR assay on genomic DNA amplified the CDR3 region of rearranged TCR beta genes. Amplified TCR beta libraries were sequenced as 87-base-pair reads on the Illumina HiSeq System. Concerning the study's data processing: A later analysis tallied roughly 80 million unique TCR beta chains across the 640 or so repertoires, and some 10 million of those chains were shared by two or more donors. A nearest-neighbor algorithm error-corrected the raw reads and collapsed the reads into unique sequences, merging closely related sequences to remove PCR and sequencing errors. V, D and J gene segments were assigned by aligning CDR3 sequences to IMGT reference sequences. For a sequence to be retained, at least a six-nucleotide match to both a V gene segment and a J gene segment was required. A rearrangement counted as productive if the CDR3 had no stop codons and remained in frame with V and J, and every other rearrangement counted as non-productive. CDR3 was defined by IMGT convention, running from the second conserved V-encoded cysteine to the conserved J-encoded phenylalanine. The earlier analysis of fewer than 700 of the donors excluded sequences that lacked an unambiguous match to a single V gene segment. An earlier analysis of about 600 of the donors called V segments functional above 56.7% productive rearrangements and segregating when the between-donor standard deviation exceeded 5%. A statistical classification framework was developed to diagnose cytomegalovirus status using the catalog of TCR beta chain sequences. In a later analysis, V and J genes were assigned by comparing TCR nucleotide sequences against IMGT/GENE-DB human TR gene sequences. In a later analysis, CDR3 sequences and most-parsimonious VDJ recombination scenarios were assigned using the TCRdist pipeline. A later analysis defined each TCR beta chain by its CDR3 amino acid sequence plus V-gene family, and excluded reads lacking a unique V-gene family. A later analysis removed 550 to 650 highly shared, low-generation-probability nucleotide sequences to deal with suspected cross-contamination and a sequencing artifact. A later analysis calculated a clonal expansion index for each public chain from normalized within-repertoire ranks of inferred template counts. In a later analysis, generation probabilities were computed with a VDJ recombination model fitted to out-of-frame rearrangements, and the resulting probabilities were checked against IGoR. Hypergeometric tests were used in a later analysis to score TCR-TCR, TCR-HLA and TCR-CMV co-occurrence, with a repertoire-size bias correction applied to the TCR pairs. A later analysis estimated false discovery rates by permuting HLA or CMV assignments 20 times. In a later analysis, co-occurring TCRs were grouped using DBSCAN, with TCRdist sequence similarity added in when clustering inside HLA-allele-positive subsets. Repertoires with fewer than 30,000 or more than 120,000 public chains were left out of co-occurrence clustering, as were about five repertoires with anomalous nucleotide sharing. TCRdb re-hosts the immuneACCESS table, in-frame sequences only. Its copies lack some clones; in the studies checked, an unresolved V gene accounts for under half of them, and the cause for the rest is not known. The DNA was the basis for D and trimming; V, J and clone size are from that table. The sample table records under 130,000 clones; about four fifths of these occur just once. Of the sample, roughly 1.2% falls within the top ten clones.

The receptor was isolated from a man aged 25-40 years in good health and CMV-seronegative. Sequencing was done on a sample of PBMCs.

CDR3 protein: CASSFSADSSRETQYF. The nucleotide sequence is TGTGCCAGCAGTTTTTCTGCGGACAGTTCGCGAGAGACCCAGTACTTC. The sequence joins TRBV27 to TRBJ2-5; matching of 6 bases hints at TRBD1 as the D gene. The CDR3 goes from the cysteine to the phenylalanine over 16 residues. Only the CDR3 region is kept as DNA, spanning 48 bases read in frame from base 1. CDR1 and CDR2 are read off the germline V gene (reference sequence) as MNHEY and SMNVEV. V was cut back by 3 bases and J by 4 bases, leaving a gap of 18 bases between them.